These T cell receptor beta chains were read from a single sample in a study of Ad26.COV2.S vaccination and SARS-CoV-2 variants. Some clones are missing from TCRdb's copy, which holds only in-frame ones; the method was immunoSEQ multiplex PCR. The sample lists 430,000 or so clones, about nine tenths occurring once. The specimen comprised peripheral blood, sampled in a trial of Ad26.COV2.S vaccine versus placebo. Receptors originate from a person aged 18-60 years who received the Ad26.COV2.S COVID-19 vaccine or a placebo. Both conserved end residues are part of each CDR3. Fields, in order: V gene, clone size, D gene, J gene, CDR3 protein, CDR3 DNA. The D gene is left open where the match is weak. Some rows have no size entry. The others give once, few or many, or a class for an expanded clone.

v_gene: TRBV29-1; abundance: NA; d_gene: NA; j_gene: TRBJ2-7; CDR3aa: CSVGANNSYEQYF; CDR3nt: TGCAGCGTTGGAGCTAACAACTCCTACGAGCAGTACTTC
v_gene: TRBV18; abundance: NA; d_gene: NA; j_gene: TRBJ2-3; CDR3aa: CASSSSTDTQYF; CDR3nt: TGTGCCAGCTCTTCTAGCACAGATACGCAGTATTTT
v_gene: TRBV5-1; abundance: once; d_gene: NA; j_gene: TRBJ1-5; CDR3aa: CAMTWFKPQHF; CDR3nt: TGCGCCATGACTTGGTTTAAGCCCCAGCATTTT
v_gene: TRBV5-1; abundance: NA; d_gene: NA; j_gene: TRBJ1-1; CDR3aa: CASSLARTDTEAFF; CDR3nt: TGCGCCAGCAGCTTGGCAAGGACAGACACTGAAGCTTTCTTT
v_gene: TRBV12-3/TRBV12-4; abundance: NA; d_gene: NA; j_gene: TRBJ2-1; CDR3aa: CASSFGYNEQFF; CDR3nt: TGTGCCAGCAGTTTTGGCTACAATGAGCAGTTCTTC
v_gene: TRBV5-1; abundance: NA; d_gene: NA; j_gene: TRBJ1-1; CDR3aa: CASSFRGATEAFF; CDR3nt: TGCGCCAGCAGCTTCCGGGGTGCCACTGAAGCTTTCTTT
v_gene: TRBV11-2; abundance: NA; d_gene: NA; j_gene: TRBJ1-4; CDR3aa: CASSVGGSGEKLFF; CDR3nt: TGTGCCAGCAGCGTTGGGGGCTCGGGTGAAAAACTGTTTTTT
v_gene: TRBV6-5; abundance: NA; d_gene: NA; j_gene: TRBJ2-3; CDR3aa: CASSYSVAASTDTQYF; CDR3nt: TGTGCCAGCAGTTACTCGGTAGCGGCCAGCACAGATACGCAGTATTTT
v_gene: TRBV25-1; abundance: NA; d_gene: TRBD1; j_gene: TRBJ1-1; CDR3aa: CASRKSPGQVKPVTEAFF; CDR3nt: TGTGCCAGCAGAAAGTCGCCGGGACAGGTGAAGCCTGTGACTGAAGCTTTCTTT
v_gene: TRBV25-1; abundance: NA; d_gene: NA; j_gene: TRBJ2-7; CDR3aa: CASSDRLSYEQYF; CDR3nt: TGTGCCAGCAGTGACAGGCTCTCCTACGAGCAGTACTTC
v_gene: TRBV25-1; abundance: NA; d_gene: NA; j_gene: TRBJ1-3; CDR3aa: CASSDKPGHSSGNTIYF; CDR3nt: TGTGCCAGCAGTGACAAGCCGGGACACTCCTCTGGAAACACCATATATTTT
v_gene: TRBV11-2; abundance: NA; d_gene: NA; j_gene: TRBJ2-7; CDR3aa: CASSLVDYEQYF; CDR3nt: TGTGCCAGCAGCTTAGTTGACTACGAGCAGTACTTC
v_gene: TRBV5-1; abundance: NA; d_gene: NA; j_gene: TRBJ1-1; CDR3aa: CASSFGGVGTEAFF; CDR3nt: TGCGCCAGCAGCTTCGGAGGGGTGGGCACTGAAGCTTTCTTT
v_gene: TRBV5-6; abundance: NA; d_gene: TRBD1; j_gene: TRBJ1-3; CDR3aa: CASSPGQYSGNTIYF; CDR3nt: TGTGCCAGCAGCCCGGGACAGTACTCTGGAAACACCATATATTTT
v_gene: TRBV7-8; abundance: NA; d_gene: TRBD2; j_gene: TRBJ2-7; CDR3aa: CASSFLSGITYEQYF; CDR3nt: TGTGCCAGCAGCTTCCTTAGCGGGATCACCTACGAGCAGTACTTC
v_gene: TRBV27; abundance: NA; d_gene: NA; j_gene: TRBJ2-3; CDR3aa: CASSHRATDTQYF; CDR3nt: TGTGCCAGCAGTCACAGGGCGACAGATACGCAGTATTTT
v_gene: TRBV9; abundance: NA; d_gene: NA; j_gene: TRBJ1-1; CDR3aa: CASSPLRVDTEAFF; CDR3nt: TGTGCCAGCAGCCCCCTCAGGGTCGACACTGAAGCTTTCTTT
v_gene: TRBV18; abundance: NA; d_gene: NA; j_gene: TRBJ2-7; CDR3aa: CASSPGRVSYEQYF; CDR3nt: TGTGCCAGCTCACCTGGCAGGGTCTCCTACGAGCAGTACTTC
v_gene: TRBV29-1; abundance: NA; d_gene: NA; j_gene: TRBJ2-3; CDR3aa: CSVLVRDTQYF; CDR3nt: TGCAGCGTTCTAGTAAGAGATACGCAGTATTTT
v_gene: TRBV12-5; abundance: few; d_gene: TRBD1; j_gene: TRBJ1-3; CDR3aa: CASVWPPDRGNGNTIYF; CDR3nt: TGTGCTAGTGTTTGGCCCCCTGACAGGGGAAATGGAAACACCATATATTTT
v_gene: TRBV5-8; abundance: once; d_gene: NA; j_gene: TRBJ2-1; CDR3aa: CASSLAVMSYNEQFF; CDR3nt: TGTGCCAGCAGCTTGGCGGTCATGTCCTACAATGAGCAGTTCTTC
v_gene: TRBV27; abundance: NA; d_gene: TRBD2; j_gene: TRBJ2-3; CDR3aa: CASSLGLAGLITDTQYF; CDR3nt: TGTGCCAGCAGTTTGGGACTAGCGGGACTAATCACAGATACGCAGTATTTT
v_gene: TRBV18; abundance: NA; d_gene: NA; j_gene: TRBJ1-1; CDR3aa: CASSRDMVMNTEAFF; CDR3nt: TGTGCCAGCTCACGCGACATGGTTATGAACACTGAAGCTTTCTTT
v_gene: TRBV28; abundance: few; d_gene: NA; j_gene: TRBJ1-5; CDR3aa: CASSKDSFNQPQHF; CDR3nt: TGTGCCAGCAGCAAAGACAGTTTCAATCAGCCCCAGCATTTT
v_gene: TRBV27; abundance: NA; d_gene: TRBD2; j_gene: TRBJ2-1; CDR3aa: CASSFFSGHEQFF; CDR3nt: TGTGCCAGCAGTTTTTTTAGCGGGCATGAGCAGTTCTTC
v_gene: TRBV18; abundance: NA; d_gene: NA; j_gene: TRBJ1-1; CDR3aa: CASSPFGEARNTEAFF; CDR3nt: TGTGCCAGCTCACCATTTGGGGAGGCGAGGAACACTGAAGCTTTCTTT
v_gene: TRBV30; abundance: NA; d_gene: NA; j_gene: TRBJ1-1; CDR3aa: CAWNTGQNTEAFF; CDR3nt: TGTGCCTGGAACACAGGGCAGAACACTGAAGCTTTCTTT
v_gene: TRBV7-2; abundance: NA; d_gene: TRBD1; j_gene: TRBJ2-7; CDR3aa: CASSLLIGTGFSYEQYF; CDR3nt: TGTGCCAGCAGCCTACTTATCGGGACAGGATTCTCCTACGAGCAGTACTTC
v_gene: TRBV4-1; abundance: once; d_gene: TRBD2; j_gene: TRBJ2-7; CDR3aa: CASSSREGISYEQYF; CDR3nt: TGCGCCAGCAGCTCACGGGAGGGCATCTCCTACGAGCAGTACTTC
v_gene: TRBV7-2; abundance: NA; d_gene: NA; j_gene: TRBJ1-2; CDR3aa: CASSLDGQGYTF; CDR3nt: TGTGCCAGCAGCTTAGATGGACAGGGCTACACCTTC
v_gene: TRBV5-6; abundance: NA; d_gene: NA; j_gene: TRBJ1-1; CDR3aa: CASSFTGYGTEAFF; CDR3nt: TGTGCCAGCAGCTTTACAGGGTATGGCACTGAAGCTTTCTTT
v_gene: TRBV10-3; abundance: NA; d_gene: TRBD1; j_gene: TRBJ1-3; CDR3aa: CAIREDRGVPTRTGNTIYF; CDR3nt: TGTGCCATCAGGGAGGACAGGGGAGTGCCAACTCGGACTGGAAACACCATATATTTT
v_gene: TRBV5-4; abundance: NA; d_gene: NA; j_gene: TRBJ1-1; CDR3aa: CASSLDPGEWSRLNTEAFF; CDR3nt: TGTGCCAGCAGCTTGGACCCAGGGGAATGGTCCCGCCTGAACACTGAAGCTTTCTTT
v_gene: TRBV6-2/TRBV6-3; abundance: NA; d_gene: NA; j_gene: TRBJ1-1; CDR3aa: CASSYYVGPVVDTEAFF; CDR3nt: TGTGCCAGCAGTTACTACGTAGGTCCCGTGGTGGACACTGAAGCTTTCTTT
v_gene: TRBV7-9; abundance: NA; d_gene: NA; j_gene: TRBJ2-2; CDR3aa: CASSHDLNTGELFF; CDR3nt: TGTGCCAGCAGCCACGATCTGAACACCGGGGAGCTGTTTTTT